This T cell receptor beta chain comes out of a study of blood T cell repertoires in acute mononucleosis (dated by TCRdb to 2020 to 2021). About the study as a whole: Convalescent samples, which represented the memory response, were taken 5 to 8 months after the acute presentation. Mean blood EBV load was around 4 log10 genome copies per million B cells during acute infection and about 2.8 at convalescence.

The research as a whole found: Only about 9.7% of unique acute clonotypes persisted into convalescence, yet these made up most of the response; new diverse de novo clonotypes seemingly replaced the rest. Low acute-to-convalescent clonotype overlap might partly reflect sampling error, because only a fraction of each donor's blood was analyzed. Both chains appeared to be involved in GLC-BM selection, with public TCRbeta motifs on BV14-BJ2 and BV20-BJ1 together with a TCRalpha motif on AV5-AJ31. The cohort comprised only a few donors, so group averages rested on very few individuals.

The germline V gene sets CDR1 to SGHDN and CDR2 to FVKESK. The CDR3, cysteine through phenylalanine, is 13 amino acids long. Only the CDR3 portion is preserved as DNA: 39 bases, with reading frame beginning at the first base. From V the trimming removes 2 bases and from J it removes 9 bases, while the gene matches leave 6 bases of the junction unaccounted for. The sample's time point label, decoded: convalescence about 6 months (5-8 months) after acute presentation (visit 7). Over the course of primary infection, this study followed CD8 T cell responses against two immunodominant EBV epitopes, BRLF1 109 (YVL-BR) and BMLF1 280 (GLC-BM). A positive serum heterophile antibody test together with EBV viral capsid antigen-specific IgM pointed to primary EBV infection. As a first step, magnetic positive selection (MACS) was used to enrich total CD8 T cells from the PBMCs. A FACSAria III was used to sort live CD3+ CD8+ tetramer+ cells to a purity above 85%. Cells were sorted with a PE-conjugated tetramer loaded with the BMLF1 280-288 peptide. TCR repertoires of EBV epitope-specific CD8 T cells were deep-sequenced directly ex vivo after tetramer sorting, at acute infection and at convalescence. Donors were three people aged about 18 to 30 with clinical acute infectious mononucleosis and laboratory evidence of primary EBV infection. Heparinized peripheral blood was drawn at clinical presentation with mononucleosis symptoms and again about 6 months later. PBMCs were isolated by Ficoll-Paque density gradient centrifugation.

About this clone: A single base is all that separates this from a far larger clone, so a read error is likely. The sample has other DNA sequences that encode this CDR3 too.

For TCR profiling, total RNA from no fewer than 9,500 sorted tetramer+ CD8 T cells was reverse transcribed into cDNA. CDR3 regions were PCR-amplified with primers annealing to V and J regions, and unique molecular identifiers were added to track templates. The immunoSEQ platform, including its sequencing and error-correction standards, was used to profile TCRalpha and TCRbeta chains. In the source study's methods: Clonal copy numbers were corrected for sequencing and PCR errors, and IMGT conventions were followed to define CDR3s. Analysis was limited to productive rearrangements and used immunoSEQ Analyzer versions 2.0 and 3.0, and gene-pairing frequencies were further processed in Microsoft Excel. V-J pairings were visualized as Circos plots, and CDR3 motifs were found with MEME plus a custom motifSearch program. The probability of generation of TCR sequences was calculated using the OLGA algorithm. Clonotypes found at both visits were termed persistent, clonotypes found only in the acute phase were termed nonpersistent, and clonotypes found only at convalescence were termed de novo. An amino acid clonotype used by more than one donor was defined as a public TCR. This immuneACCESS table, as held by TCRdb, lists in-frame sequences with V and J called but not all clones. Of the missing ones, under half trace to an unresolved V gene in checked studies; the others have no known cause. That table is the source of V, J and clone size, and D and trimming were worked out from the DNA. Here the sample has a few thousand clones; around a quarter occur a single time. Of the sample, around 43% falls within the top ten clones.

The TCR originated in a woman between 18 and 30 years old with infectious mononucleosis caused by EBV. The sequence links TRBV14 to TRBJ2-5, with 7 bases in between that match TRBD2. Specimen: EBV GLC epitope tetramer+ CD8+ T cells sorted from PBMCs, collected during convalescence from infectious mononucleosis. The intended sense of this specimen's cell subset or site label: CD8 T cells binding tetramer with EBV BMLF1 280-288 peptide (GLC-BM). The CDR3 region has the sequence CASSQSPGGSQYF. The DNA is as follows: TGTGCCAGCAGCCAATCGCCGGGGGGTTCCCAGTACTTC. Reference TRBV14 and TRBJ2-5 genes cover what lies past the CDR3, so the full variable domain is EAGVTQFPSHSVIEKGQTVTLRCDPISGHDNLYWYRRVMGKEIKFLLHFVKESKQDESGMPNNRFLAERTGGTYSTLKVQPAELEDSGVYFCASSQSPGGSQYFGPGTRLLVL.